This T cell receptor (beta chain) was sequenced for a study of blood T cell repertoires in COVID-19. The data were produced by immunoSEQ multiplex PCR, yet TCRdb's version contains in-frame clones alone and is incomplete. The sample holds about 230,000 clones, 70% to 90% seen once. The CDR3 contains 14 residues. Germline V lookup: CDR1 LNHDA, CDR2 SQIVND (reference sequence). Trimming shortened V by 6 bases and J by 6 bases, and 14 bases separated the two germline ends. The J gene is TRBJ1-4, the V gene TRBV19, with D perhaps matching TRBD1 (6 bases). The origin of this receptor is a woman in her sixties or seventies with active or convalescent COVID-19. Sequenced material: peripheral blood. The CDR3 is CASRTTGQYEKLFF. The CDR3 nucleotides are TGTGCCAGTAGAACCACAGGGCAATATGAAAAACTGTTTTTT.